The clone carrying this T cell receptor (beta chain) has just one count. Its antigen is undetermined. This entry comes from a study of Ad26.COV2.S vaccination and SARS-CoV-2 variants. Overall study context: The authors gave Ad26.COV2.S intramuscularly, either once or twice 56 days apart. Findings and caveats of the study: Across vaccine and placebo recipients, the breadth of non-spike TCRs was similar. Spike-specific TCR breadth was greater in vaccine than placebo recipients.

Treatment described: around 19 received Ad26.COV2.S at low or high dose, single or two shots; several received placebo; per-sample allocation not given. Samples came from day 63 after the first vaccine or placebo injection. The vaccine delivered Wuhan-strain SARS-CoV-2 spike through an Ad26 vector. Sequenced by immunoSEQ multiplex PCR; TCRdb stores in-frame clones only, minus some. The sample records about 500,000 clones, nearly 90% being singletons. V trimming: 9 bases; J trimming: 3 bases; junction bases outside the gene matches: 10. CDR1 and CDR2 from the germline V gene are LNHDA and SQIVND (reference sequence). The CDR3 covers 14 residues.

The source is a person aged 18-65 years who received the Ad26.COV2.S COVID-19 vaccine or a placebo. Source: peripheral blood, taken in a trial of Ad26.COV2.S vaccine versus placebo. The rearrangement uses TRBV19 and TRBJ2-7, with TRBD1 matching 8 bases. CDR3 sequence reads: CASRRQGFGYEQYF. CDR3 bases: TGTGCCAGCAGGCGACAGGGGTTCGGCTACGAGCAGTACTTC.